This is a list of T cell receptor beta chains from one sample in a study of cytomegalovirus exposure and HLA in healthy donors. TCRdb keeps only in-frame clones here, not all; method: immunoSEQ multiplex PCR. The sample holds roughly 98,000 clones, approximately 80% seen once. Source material: PBMCs. Source of these receptors: a female donor in good health and CMV-seronegative. CDR3s include the opening cysteine and the closing phenylalanine or tryptophan. Each record gives: J gene, D gene, V gene, clone size, CDR3 DNA, CDR3 protein. The D gene is left open where the match is weak. Expanded clones are given a class, and other clones once, few, many or no size at all.

j_gene: TRBJ2-2
d_gene: TRBD2
v_gene: TRBV11-1
abundance: few
CDR3nt: TGTGCCAGCAGCACAGGACTAGCGGGAGGAGCCGGGGAGCTGTTTTTT
CDR3aa: CASSTGLAGGAGELFF

j_gene: TRBJ2-5
d_gene: TRBD2
v_gene: TRBV18
abundance: -
CDR3nt: TGTGCCAGCTCGCCCGATCCGGGACTAGCGGGAGAAAGGTACTTC
CDR3aa: CASSPDPGLAGERYF

j_gene: TRBJ1-5
d_gene: TRBD1
v_gene: TRBV7-8
abundance: -
CDR3nt: TGTGCCAGCAGCTTAGCGCTATCACAGGGGAATCAGCCCCAGCATTTT
CDR3aa: CASSLALSQGNQPQHF

j_gene: TRBJ2-7
d_gene: -
v_gene: TRBV7-9
abundance: -
CDR3nt: TGTGCCAGCCAGGACTCCTACGAGCAGTACTTC
CDR3aa: CASQDSYEQYF

j_gene: TRBJ2-7
d_gene: -
v_gene: TRBV28
abundance: -
CDR3nt: TGTGCCAGCAGTTCCCCCGGTGGTTTTTCCTACGAGCAGTACTTC
CDR3aa: CASSSPGGFSYEQYF

j_gene: TRBJ2-7
d_gene: TRBD2
v_gene: TRBV28
abundance: few
CDR3nt: TGTGCCAGCCTCGCCCCGGGACTAGCGGGTTCCTACGAGCAGTACTTC
CDR3aa: CASLAPGLAGSYEQYF

j_gene: TRBJ2-2
d_gene: -
v_gene: TRBV9
abundance: -
CDR3nt: TGTGCCAGCAGCGTAGGACAGGAGTCCACCGGGGAGCTGTTTTTT
CDR3aa: CASSVGQESTGELFF

j_gene: TRBJ2-5
d_gene: TRBD2
v_gene: TRBV10-1
abundance: -
CDR3nt: TGCGCCAGCAGCCCTGGGACTAGCGGGGGACAAGAGACCCAGTACTTC
CDR3aa: CASSPGTSGGQETQYF

j_gene: TRBJ2-7
d_gene: -
v_gene: TRBV25-1
abundance: -
CDR3nt: TGTGCCAGCAGTCGAGCGGGCTCCTACGAGCAGTACTTC
CDR3aa: CASSRAGSYEQYF

j_gene: TRBJ2-7
d_gene: -
v_gene: TRBV5-6
abundance: -
CDR3nt: TGTGCCAGCAGCCTCTCTTGGGCCGGTGAGCAGTACTTC
CDR3aa: CASSLSWAGEQYF

j_gene: TRBJ1-1
d_gene: -
v_gene: TRBV29-1
abundance: few
CDR3nt: TGCAGCGGACAGGACGCCCCCCACACTGAAGCTTTCTTT
CDR3aa: CSGQDAPHTEAFF

j_gene: TRBJ2-2
d_gene: -
v_gene: TRBV2
abundance: -
CDR3nt: TGTGCCAGCAGTGATAATCCCGACACCGGGGAGCTGTTTTTT
CDR3aa: CASSDNPDTGELFF

j_gene: TRBJ1-1
d_gene: TRBD1
v_gene: TRBV10-1
abundance: -
CDR3nt: TGCGCCAGCAGTGAAAGTAGGACAGGGGGCTTCACTGAAGCTTTCTTT
CDR3aa: CASSESRTGGFTEAFF

j_gene: TRBJ2-2
d_gene: -
v_gene: TRBV6-5
abundance: -
CDR3nt: TGTGCCAGCAGAACGAGCGGCAGGACCGGGGAGCTGTTTTTT
CDR3aa: CASRTSGRTGELFF

j_gene: TRBJ1-6
d_gene: TRBD1
v_gene: TRBV6-5
abundance: once
CDR3nt: TGTGCCAGCAGTTACTCATCGGGACAGGGTAGTTCACCCCTCCACTTT
CDR3aa: CASSYSSGQGSSPLHF

j_gene: TRBJ2-1
d_gene: TRBD2
v_gene: TRBV6-5
abundance: once
CDR3nt: TGTGCCAGCAGCAGGACTAGCGGCAATGAGCAGTTCTTC
CDR3aa: CASSRTSGNEQFF

j_gene: TRBJ1-5
d_gene: -
v_gene: TRBV5-8
abundance: once
CDR3nt: TGTGCCAGCAGCCCAATGGGACGGAGGGGCGGGGAGCCCCAGCATTTT
CDR3aa: CASSPMGRRGGEPQHF

j_gene: TRBJ1-1
d_gene: -
v_gene: TRBV19
abundance: few
CDR3nt: TGTGCCAGTATCTACGGGGGGGCGCCTGACACTGAAGCTTTCTTT
CDR3aa: CASIYGGAPDTEAFF

j_gene: TRBJ2-6
d_gene: -
v_gene: TRBV5-6
abundance: -
CDR3nt: TGTGCCAGCAGCTTGGCAACTCCTGGGGCCAACGTCCTGACTTTC
CDR3aa: CASSLATPGANVLTF

j_gene: TRBJ2-7
d_gene: -
v_gene: TRBV5-1
abundance: -
CDR3nt: TGCGCCAGCAGCTTGGACCGGGGAGGTCGGTACGAGCAGTACTTC
CDR3aa: CASSLDRGGRYEQYF

j_gene: TRBJ1-1
d_gene: -
v_gene: TRBV6-5
abundance: -
CDR3nt: TGTGCCAGCAGTTCCCAGGCGTGGCCGAACACTGAAGCTTTCTTT
CDR3aa: CASSSQAWPNTEAFF

j_gene: TRBJ2-5
d_gene: TRBD1
v_gene: TRBV19
abundance: once
CDR3nt: TGTGCCAGTAGTATAGCTCCCGGGACAGGGGGTTGGACCCAGTACTTC
CDR3aa: CASSIAPGTGGWTQYF

j_gene: TRBJ2-3
d_gene: -
v_gene: TRBV9
abundance: few
CDR3nt: TGTGCCAGCAGCGGAAGGGGGACAAGGCCCCCCCTAGATACGCAGTATTTT
CDR3aa: CASSGRGTRPPLDTQYF

j_gene: TRBJ2-5
d_gene: TRBD2
v_gene: TRBV19
abundance: -
CDR3nt: TGTGCCAGTAGTCGGACTAGCGGGAACGAGGAGACCCAGTACTTC
CDR3aa: CASSRTSGNEETQYF

j_gene: TRBJ1-3
d_gene: -
v_gene: TRBV29-1
abundance: -
CDR3nt: TGCAGCGCAGTGATCTCTGGAAACACCATATATTTT
CDR3aa: CSAVISGNTIYF

j_gene: TRBJ2-4
d_gene: -
v_gene: TRBV30
abundance: -
CDR3nt: TGTGCCTGGAGGGACACACTGCTAGCCAAAAACATTCAGTACTTC
CDR3aa: CAWRDTLLAKNIQYF

j_gene: TRBJ2-3
d_gene: TRBD2
v_gene: TRBV4-2
abundance: -
CDR3nt: TGTGCCAGCAGCCAAGGCGGGACTAGCGGGTCGGCAGATACGCAGTATTTT
CDR3aa: CASSQGGTSGSADTQYF

j_gene: TRBJ1-4
d_gene: -
v_gene: TRBV7-8
abundance: -
CDR3nt: TGTGCCAGCAGCTTAGGGTCCCGGGGGGGTTGGACCGAAAAACTGTTTTTT
CDR3aa: CASSLGSRGGWTEKLFF

j_gene: TRBJ1-4
d_gene: -
v_gene: TRBV7-9
abundance: few
CDR3nt: TGTGCCAGCAGCATTAATACAGTTACTAATGAAAAACTGTTTTTT
CDR3aa: CASSINTVTNEKLFF

j_gene: TRBJ2-2
d_gene: TRBD2
v_gene: TRBV11-2
abundance: -
CDR3nt: TGTGCCTGCAGCTTTCTAGCGGGAGCGCGAGGGGAGCTGTTTTTT
CDR3aa: CACSFLAGARGELFF

j_gene: TRBJ1-1
d_gene: -
v_gene: TRBV6-6
abundance: few
CDR3nt: TGTGCCAGCAGTTATAGTATGAGCGGGGCTGAAGCTTTCTTT
CDR3aa: CASSYSMSGAEAFF

j_gene: TRBJ2-2
d_gene: -
v_gene: TRBV7-9
abundance: -
CDR3nt: TGTGCCAGCAGCTCGAGTGCGGTCACCGGGGAGCTGTTTTTT
CDR3aa: CASSSSAVTGELFF

j_gene: TRBJ2-7
d_gene: -
v_gene: TRBV6-5
abundance: -
CDR3nt: TGTGCCAGCAGCCCGAGGGATGTCTACGAGCAGTACTTC
CDR3aa: CASSPRDVYEQYF

j_gene: TRBJ1-2
d_gene: -
v_gene: TRBV6-5
abundance: few
CDR3nt: TGTGCCAGCAGTGCAGGGTTTTATGGCTACACCTTC
CDR3aa: CASSAGFYGYTF

j_gene: TRBJ2-1
d_gene: -
v_gene: TRBV27
abundance: -
CDR3nt: TGTGCCAGCAGTTACCGCGGCGCTAGCCGTCTTGAGCAGTTCTTC
CDR3aa: CASSYRGASRLEQFF

j_gene: TRBJ2-2
d_gene: TRBD1
v_gene: TRBV4-1
abundance: -
CDR3nt: TGCGCCAGCAGCCCCGGACAGGGGGCCGGCACCGGGGAGCTGTTTTTT
CDR3aa: CASSPGQGAGTGELFF

j_gene: TRBJ1-1
d_gene: TRBD1
v_gene: TRBV15
abundance: -
CDR3nt: TGTGCCACCAGCAGATATGGCGTGGGGCAGGGGGTCGGTTTGAACACTGAAGCTTTCTTT
CDR3aa: CATSRYGVGQGVGLNTEAFF

j_gene: TRBJ1-3
d_gene: -
v_gene: TRBV5-1
abundance: -
CDR3nt: TGCGCCAGCAGCTTAGGAAGGACAGCGGCTTTATCTGGAAACACCATATATTTT
CDR3aa: CASSLGRTAALSGNTIYF

j_gene: TRBJ2-2
d_gene: -
v_gene: TRBV14
abundance: -
CDR3nt: TGTGCCAGCAGGCGCCGACAGGAATTGGGCGGGGAGCTGTTTTTT
CDR3aa: CASRRRQELGGELFF

j_gene: TRBJ1-4
d_gene: -
v_gene: TRBV27
abundance: -
CDR3nt: TGTGCCAGCAGCATAAGGAGGGATGAAAAACTGTTTTTT
CDR3aa: CASSIRRDEKLFF

j_gene: TRBJ1-1
d_gene: TRBD1
v_gene: TRBV7-3
abundance: -
CDR3nt: TGTGCCAGCAGCTGGGACAGGAACACTGAAGCTTTCTTT
CDR3aa: CASSWDRNTEAFF

j_gene: TRBJ2-5
d_gene: -
v_gene: TRBV6-6
abundance: few
CDR3nt: TGTGCCAGTGCCCTGAATTCGGGAGAGACCCAGTACTTC
CDR3aa: CASALNSGETQYF

j_gene: TRBJ1-1
d_gene: -
v_gene: TRBV28
abundance: -
CDR3nt: TGTGCCAGCAGTGGGGACATTGAAGCTTTCTTT
CDR3aa: CASSGDIEAFF

j_gene: TRBJ2-2
d_gene: TRBD2
v_gene: TRBV9
abundance: -
CDR3nt: TGTGCCAGCACCAAGGGACTACCGAACACCGGGGAGCTGTTTTTT
CDR3aa: CASTKGLPNTGELFF

j_gene: TRBJ2-7
d_gene: TRBD2
v_gene: TRBV30
abundance: few
CDR3nt: TGTGCCTGGAAGCGGGGACCGGGTAACGTCGAGCAGTACTTC
CDR3aa: CAWKRGPGNVEQYF

j_gene: TRBJ1-3
d_gene: -
v_gene: TRBV5-5
abundance: few
CDR3nt: TGTGCCAGCAGTGACTACCGACGGAGGAGCTCTGGAAACACCATATATTTT
CDR3aa: CASSDYRRRSSGNTIYF

j_gene: TRBJ1-2
d_gene: TRBD1
v_gene: TRBV30
abundance: -
CDR3nt: TGTGCCTGGAGAGGTACAGGGGACTATGGCTACACCTTC
CDR3aa: CAWRGTGDYGYTF

j_gene: TRBJ2-7
d_gene: TRBD1
v_gene: TRBV5-1
abundance: -
CDR3nt: TGCGCCAGCAGCAAAAACGGACAGGGTACCTACGAGCAGTACTTC
CDR3aa: CASSKNGQGTYEQYF

j_gene: TRBJ2-2
d_gene: TRBD1
v_gene: TRBV6-4
abundance: few
CDR3nt: TGTGCCAGCAGTCCTCAGGGGGCGGCCGGGGAGCTGTTTTTT
CDR3aa: CASSPQGAAGELFF

j_gene: TRBJ2-7
d_gene: TRBD1
v_gene: TRBV29-1
abundance: -
CDR3nt: TGCAGCTTCCGGGACAGAACCTACGAGCAGTACTTC
CDR3aa: CSFRDRTYEQYF

j_gene: TRBJ2-5
d_gene: TRBD2
v_gene: TRBV4-1
abundance: -
CDR3nt: TGCGCCAGCAGCCCCGAGGGACTAGCGGGACAAGAGACCCAGTACTTC
CDR3aa: CASSPEGLAGQETQYF

j_gene: TRBJ2-5
d_gene: TRBD2
v_gene: TRBV4-2
abundance: -
CDR3nt: TGTGCCAGCAGCCAGTATGGTAGCGGGGCAGAGACCCAGTACTTC
CDR3aa: CASSQYGSGAETQYF

j_gene: TRBJ2-7
d_gene: TRBD1
v_gene: TRBV6-1
abundance: -
CDR3nt: TGTGCCAGCAGACTGGACAGGGGCGGCTCCTACGAGCAGTACTTC
CDR3aa: CASRLDRGGSYEQYF

j_gene: TRBJ1-2
d_gene: -
v_gene: TRBV7-2
abundance: -
CDR3nt: TGTGCCAGCAGCTTAGTTAACAGCTATGGCTACACCTTC
CDR3aa: CASSLVNSYGYTF